The 4 T cell receptor beta chains below were found in one sample sequenced in a study of CXCR3-negative and CXCR3-positive naive CD8 T cells. Antigens of these TCRs are unknown. Study observations and caveats: Greater hydrophobicity was found in TRB CDR3s of CXCR3-positive naive cells than of CXCR3-negative naive cells.

Carrying UMI labels, the TRB cDNA libraries were prepared through 5' RACE. One entry per CDR3 protein, without DNA, is what TCRdb gives after re-calling the 5' RACE reads. Its table lists about 120,000 distinct CDR3 sequences. The sample comprised naive CXCR3+ CD8+ T cells from blood. Subset noted: CD45RO-CCR7+CD27+CD95- naive CD8+ T cells expressing CXCR3 (TNR3+). These receptors were obtained from a human donor in good health. Some clones in this sample may be carry-over from other donors' samples.

The rearrangement joins TRBV5-6 to TRBJ2-5. The CDR3 extends over 13 amino acids. Per the germline V gene, CDR1 is SGHDT and CDR2 is YYEEEE. The CDR3 reads CASSSESRDGQYF.

This chain links TRBV29-1 with TRBJ2-1; TCRdb returns TRBD1, unconfirmable since there is no DNA. CDR3 length: 15 amino acids. CDR1 and CDR2 from the germline V gene are SQVTM and ANQGSEA. The CDR3 here is CSVDGDRDSYNEQFF.

The V call is TRBV7-9, the J call TRBJ2-5; TCRdb gives TRBD1 as the D gene, but with no DNA this cannot be confirmed. Germline assignment: CDR1 SEHNR and CDR2 FQNEAQ (reference sequence). CDR3 size: 14 residues. The CDR3 spells CASSEDRDQETQYF.

The rearrangement joins TRBV29-1 to TRBJ2-3; TCRdb's assignment of TRBD2 cannot be checked, as there is no DNA. CDR1 and CDR2 (germline): SQVTM, ANQGSEA. This CDR3 contains 13 residues. The CDR3 sequence is CSQVGGRDHTQYF.